These T cell receptor beta chains were read from a single sample in a study of T-cell reconstitution after alpha-beta-depleted transplantation in children. TCRdb itself ran the PCR reads through MiXCR, one entry per CDR3 protein. The table has 450,000 to 500,000 distinct CDR3 sequences, about 12% seen once; the top ten hold under 7%. The sample was PBMCs from the stem cell graft donor, taken from the stem cell graft. These receptors all stem from a human donor who donated a stem cell graft to a child with combined immunodeficiency. The CDR3 runs from the conserved cysteine through the conserved F or W. A D gene is named only where the DNA matches it firmly. Size tells how often a clone was seen (once, few, many) or the class of an expanded clone, and some rows leave it out.

-	TRBJ2-3	few	TRBV12-3/TRBV12-4	CASSLEGGHTDTQYF	TGTGCCAGCAGTTTGGAGGGGGGGCACACAGATACGCAGTATTTT
-	TRBJ2-5	few	TRBV7-8	CASSLEAGQETQYF	TGTGCCAGCAGCCTAGAGGCAGGTCAAGAGACCCAGTACTTC
TRBD2	TRBJ2-7	few	TRBV10-3	CAINRGAGEGEQYF	TGTGCCATCAACCGAGGAGCGGGAGAAGGCGAGCAGTACTTC
-	TRBJ1-3	-	TRBV12-3/TRBV12-4	CASSSGTFPSGNTIYF	TGTGCCAGCAGTTCCGGGACTTTCCCCTCTGGAAACACCATATATTTT
-	TRBJ1-1	-	TRBV6-2/TRBV6-3	CASSYPSGGHTEAFF	TGTGCCAGCAGTTACCCATCGGGAGGCCACACTGAAGCTTTCTTT
-	TRBJ2-2	-	TRBV12-3/TRBV12-4	CASRPEAGELFF	TGTGCCAGCAGACCGGAGGCCGGGGAGCTGTTTTTT
TRBD1	TRBJ1-2	-	TRBV20-1	CCARAGGQGARGYTF	TGCTGTGCTAGAGCCGGAGGACAGGGGGCGCGTGGCTACACCTTC
-	TRBJ1-4	-	TRBV7-9	CASSLVAGGKLFF	TGTGCCAGCAGCTTAGTAGCCGGGGGAAAACTGTTTTTT
-	TRBJ2-5	-	TRBV25-1	CASSEWISGYQETQYF	TGTGCCAGCAGTGAATGGATTAGCGGTTACCAAGAGACCCAGTACTTC
-	TRBJ2-2	-	TRBV7-6	CASSSRLRTGELFF	TGTGCCAGCAGCTCGAGATTGCGAACCGGGGAGCTGTTTTTT
-	TRBJ1-5	many	TRBV12-3/TRBV12-4	CASSLLVRDQPQHF	TGTGCCAGCAGTTTGCTAGTACGCGATCAGCCCCAGCATTTT
-	TRBJ2-1	many	TRBV12-3/TRBV12-4	CASSFGSYNEQFF	TGCGCCAGCAGCTTTGGATCCTACAATGAGCAGTTCTTC
-	TRBJ2-5	-	TRBV12-3/TRBV12-4	CASSLVQTEETQYF	TGTGCCAGCAGTTTAGTACAGACCGAAGAGACCCAGTACTTC
TRBD1	TRBJ2-3	-	TRBV11-2	CASSSYRGLYIGTDTQYF	TGTGCCAGCAGCTCTTACAGGGGCCTCTACATCGGAACAGATACGCAGTATTTT
-	TRBJ2-6	many	TRBV12-3/TRBV12-4	CASSLRLGSGANVLTF	TGTGCCAGCAGTTTGAGGTTGGGGTCTGGGGCCAACGTCCTGACTTTC
TRBD1	TRBJ2-7	-	TRBV28	CASDRGRTYEQYF	TGTGCCAGTGACAGGGGCCGTACCTACGAGCAGTACTTC
TRBD1	TRBJ2-3	-	TRBV4-3	CASSQEGQGVRDTQYF	TGCGCCAGCAGCCAAGAAGGACAGGGGGTTAGGGATACGCAGTATTTT
-	TRBJ1-2	many	TRBV12-3/TRBV12-4	CASSTRYYGYTF	TGTGCCAGCAGTACACGATACTATGGCTACACCTTC
-	TRBJ2-2	medium-sized	TRBV9	CASSSRSYTGELFF	TGTGCCAGCAGCTCTAGGTCCTACACCGGGGAGCTGTTTTTT
-	TRBJ2-3	few	TRBV24-1	CATGFTDTQYF	TGTGCCACAGGGTTCACAGATACGCAGTATTTT
-	TRBJ1-5	-	TRBV30	CAWSEQENQPQHF	TGTGCCTGGAGCGAACAGGAGAATCAGCCCCAGCATTTT
-	TRBJ2-7	few	TRBV5-1	CASSLAYGSYEQYF	TGCGCCAGCAGCTTGGCATATGGGTCCTACGAGCAGTACTTC
-	TRBJ2-1	-	TRBV6-2/TRBV6-3	CASSTGRDIDEQFF	TGTGCCAGCAGTACCGGACGGGATATCGATGAGCAGTTCTTC
TRBD1	TRBJ2-1	few	TRBV4-1	CASSQEARDRGLSEQFF	TGCGCCAGCAGCCAAGAAGCTCGGGACAGGGGGCTAAGTGAGCAGTTCTTC
TRBD2	TRBJ2-7	many	TRBV12-3/TRBV12-4	CASSFGLAGELYEQYF	TGTGCCAGCAGTTTTGGCCTAGCGGGAGAGCTCTACGAGCAGTACTTC
TRBD1	TRBJ2-2	many	TRBV27	CASSNGQGYGELFF	TGTGCCAGCAGCAATGGACAGGGGTACGGGGAGCTGTTTTTT
TRBD2	TRBJ2-1	-	TRBV6-2/TRBV6-3	CASSYRGDPGTSGYNEQFF	TGTGCCAGCAGTTACCGCGGGGACCCCGGGACTAGCGGTTACAATGAGCAGTTCTTC
TRBD2	TRBJ2-4	-	TRBV11-1	CASSLAPRNIQYF	TGTGCCAGCTCACTAGCGCCAAGAAACATTCAGTACTTC
TRBD2	TRBJ2-7	-	TRBV4-3	CASSPSVAGTYEQYF	TGCGCCAGCAGCCCGAGTGTAGCGGGGACCTACGAGCAGTACTTC
-	TRBJ1-2	many	TRBV10-3	CAISEAKEGAYGYTF	TGTGCCATCAGTGAGGCGAAAGAGGGTGCCTATGGCTACACCTTC
-	TRBJ2-1	few	TRBV7-3	CASSLTSTEQFF	TGTGCCAGCAGCTTAACATCGACTGAGCAGTTCTTC
-	TRBJ2-5	many	TRBV12-3/TRBV12-4	CASHPDGAQETQYF	TGTGCCAGCCACCCGGATGGGGCCCAAGAGACCCAGTACTTC
TRBD1	TRBJ2-3	few	TRBV2	CASRRRGQGIPTDTQYF	TGTGCCAGCAGGAGGCGCGGACAGGGGATCCCCACAGATACGCAGTATTTT
TRBD2	TRBJ2-5	few	TRBV7-8	CASSLGLAEHTGETQYF	TGTGCCAGCAGCTTAGGACTAGCGGAACATACTGGGGAGACCCAGTACTTC
TRBD2	TRBJ2-1	few	TRBV11-2	CASSLDLTSGGIQFF	TGTGCCAGCAGCTTAGATCTGACCAGCGGGGGAATACAGTTCTTC
-	TRBJ2-1	few	TRBV6-5	CASSYSWGRIGYNEQFF	TGTGCCAGCAGTTACTCGTGGGGGCGCATCGGGTACAATGAGCAGTTCTTC
TRBD1	TRBJ2-7	many	TRBV20-1	CSARGQGASYEQYF	TGCAGTGCCCGAGGACAGGGAGCTTCCTACGAGCAGTACTTC
-	TRBJ1-3	-	TRBV15	CATSREIYSGNTIYF	TGTGCCACCAGCAGGGAGATCTACTCTGGAAACACCATATATTTT
TRBD1	TRBJ2-7	-	TRBV4-3	CASSLGTGALYEQYF	TGCGCCAGCAGCCTAGGGACAGGGGCCCTCTACGAGCAGTACTTC
-	TRBJ2-7	-	TRBV21-1	CASSTPPRDTFHSYEQYF	TGTGCCAGCAGCACGCCGCCTAGGGACACCTTTCACTCCTACGAGCAGTACTTC
-	TRBJ1-3	-	TRBV12-3/TRBV12-4	CATPRGGGNTIYF	TGTGCCACCCCACGGGGAGGAGGAAACACCATATATTTT
TRBD1	TRBJ2-2	many	TRBV5-1	CASSRQGTGTGELFF	TGCGCCAGCAGCCGACAGGGAACGGGCACCGGGGAGCTGTTTTTT
-	TRBJ2-5	few	TRBV4-2	CASSQGSRGTKETQYF	TGTGCCAGCAGCCAAGGCTCCCGGGGCACAAAAGAGACCCAGTACTTC
TRBD1	TRBJ2-5	few	TRBV5-1	CASSTGTGTSQETQYF	TGCGCCAGCAGCACCGGGACAGGGACGTCCCAAGAGACCCAGTACTTC
-	TRBJ2-7	many	TRBV13	CASSSPGTDSYEQYF	TGTGCCAGCAGCTCGCCCGGGACTGACTCCTACGAGCAGTACTTC
TRBD2	TRBJ2-1	-	TRBV7-3	CASSLTLAGGYNEQFF	TGTGCCAGCAGCTTAACGTTAGCGGGAGGGTACAATGAGCAGTTCTTC
TRBD2	TRBJ2-1	-	TRBV12-3/TRBV12-4	CASSHQTSGRADEQFF	TGTGCCAGCAGTCACCAGACTAGCGGGAGGGCTGATGAGCAGTTCTTC
TRBD1	TRBJ1-1	-	TRBV6-5	CASRAGQMNTEAFF	TGTGCCAGCAGGGCGGGACAGATGAACACTGAAGCTTTCTTT
TRBD1	TRBJ2-3	-	TRBV4-3	CASSHEGTDTDTQYF	TGCGCCAGCAGCCATGAAGGGACAGACACAGATACGCAGTATTTT
-	TRBJ2-1	few	TRBV28	CASTSPGDFKDEQFF	TGTGCCAGCACTTCACCGGGGGACTTCAAGGATGAGCAGTTCTTC
TRBD1	TRBJ1-1	few	TRBV7-2	CASSFGQVATEAFF	TGTGCCAGCAGCTTTGGACAGGTGGCCACTGAAGCTTTCTTT
-	TRBJ1-1	many	TRBV5-5	CASSLPHTEAFF	TGTGCCAGCAGCTTGCCGCACACTGAAGCTTTCTTT
TRBD2	TRBJ2-7	few	TRBV7-2	CASSLRPSGAAYEQYF	TGTGCCAGCAGCTTAAGGCCTAGCGGGGCCGCCTACGAGCAGTACTTC
TRBD2	TRBJ2-7	few	TRBV12-3/TRBV12-4	CASSSSYGTSDEYEQYF	TGTGCCAGCAGCTCGTCCTACGGGACTAGCGATGAATACGAGCAGTACTTC
TRBD1	TRBJ2-1	-	TRBV12-3/TRBV12-4	CASSSWRPGTGVYNEQFF	TGTGCCAGCAGTTCATGGCGCCCCGGGACAGGGGTCTACAATGAGCAGTTCTTC
-	TRBJ1-4	-	TRBV5-1	CASAWGRTPEKLFF	TGCGCCAGCGCCTGGGGGCGGACACCTGAAAAACTGTTTTTT
TRBD2	TRBJ2-5	few	TRBV30	CAWSGEVAGQETQYF	TGTGCCTGGAGTGGTGAGGTAGCGGGGCAAGAGACCCAGTACTTC
-	TRBJ2-2	-	TRBV21-1	CASSKKFTGLAGGTGELFF	TGTGCCAGCAGCAAAAAGTTCACGGGACTAGCGGGAGGAACCGGGGAGCTGTTTTTT
-	TRBJ1-2	few	TRBV12-3/TRBV12-4	CASSLTGGYTF	TGTGCCAGCAGTCTCACGGGTGGCTACACCTTC
TRBD2	TRBJ2-7	many	TRBV12-3/TRBV12-4	CASSSVSGSSYEQYF	TGTGCCAGCAGTTCCGTAAGCGGGAGCTCCTACGAGCAGTACTTC